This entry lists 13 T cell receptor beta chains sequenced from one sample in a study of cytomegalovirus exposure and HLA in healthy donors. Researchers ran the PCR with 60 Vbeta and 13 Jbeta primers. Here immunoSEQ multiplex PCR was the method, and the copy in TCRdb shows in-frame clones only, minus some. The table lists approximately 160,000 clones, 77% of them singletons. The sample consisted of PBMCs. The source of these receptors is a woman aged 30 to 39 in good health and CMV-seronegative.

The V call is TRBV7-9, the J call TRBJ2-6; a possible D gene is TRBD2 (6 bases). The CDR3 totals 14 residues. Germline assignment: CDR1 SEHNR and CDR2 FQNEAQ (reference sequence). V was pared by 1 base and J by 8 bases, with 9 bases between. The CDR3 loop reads CASSLVGGTNVLTF. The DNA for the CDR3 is TGTGCCAGCAGCTTAGTAGGAGGGACCAACGTCCTGACTTTC. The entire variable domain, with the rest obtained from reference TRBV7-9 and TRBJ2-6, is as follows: DTGVSQNPRHKITKRGQNVTFRCDPISEHNRLYWYRQTLGQGPEFLTYFQNEAQLEKSRLLSDRFSAERPKGSFSTLEIQRTEQGDSAMYLCASSLVGGTNVLTFGAGSRLTVL.

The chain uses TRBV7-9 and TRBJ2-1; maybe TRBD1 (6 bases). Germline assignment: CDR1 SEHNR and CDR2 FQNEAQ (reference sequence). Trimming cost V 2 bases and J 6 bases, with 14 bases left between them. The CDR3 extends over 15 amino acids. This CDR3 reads CASSLLGNRANEQFF. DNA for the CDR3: TGTGCCAGCAGCTTACTGGGGAACAGGGCCAATGAGCAGTTCTTC. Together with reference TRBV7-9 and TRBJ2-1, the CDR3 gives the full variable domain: DTGVSQNPRHKITKRGQNVTFRCDPISEHNRLYWYRQTLGQGPEFLTYFQNEAQLEKSRLLSDRFSAERPKGSFSTLEIQRTEQGDSAMYLCASSLLGNRANEQFFGPGTRLTVL.

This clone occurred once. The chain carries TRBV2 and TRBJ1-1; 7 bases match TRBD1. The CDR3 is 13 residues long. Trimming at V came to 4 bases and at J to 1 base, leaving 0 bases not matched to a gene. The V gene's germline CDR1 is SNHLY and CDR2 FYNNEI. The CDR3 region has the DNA TGTGCCAGCAGTGGGGACAGGAACACTGAAGCTTTCTTT. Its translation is CASSGDRNTEAFF.

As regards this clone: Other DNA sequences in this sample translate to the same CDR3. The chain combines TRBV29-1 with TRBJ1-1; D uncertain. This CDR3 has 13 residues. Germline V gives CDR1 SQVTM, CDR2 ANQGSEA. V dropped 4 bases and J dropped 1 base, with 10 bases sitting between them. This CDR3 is CSVGRETNTEAFF. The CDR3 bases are TGCAGCGTTGGGCGGGAGACGAACACTGAAGCTTTCTTT. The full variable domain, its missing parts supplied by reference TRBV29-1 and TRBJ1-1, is SAVISQKPSRDICQRGTSLTIQCQVDSQVTMMFWYRQQPGQSLTLIATANQGSEATYESGFVIDKFPISRPNLTFSTLTVSNMSPEDSSIYLCSVGRETNTEAFFGQGTRLTVV.

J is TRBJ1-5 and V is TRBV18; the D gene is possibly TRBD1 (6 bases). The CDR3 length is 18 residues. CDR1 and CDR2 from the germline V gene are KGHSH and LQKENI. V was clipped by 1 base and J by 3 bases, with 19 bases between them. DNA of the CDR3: TGTGCCAGCTCACCACGGAAGAGGGGGTCCGTAGACAATCAGCCCCAGCATTTT. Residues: CASSPRKRGSVDNQPQHF.

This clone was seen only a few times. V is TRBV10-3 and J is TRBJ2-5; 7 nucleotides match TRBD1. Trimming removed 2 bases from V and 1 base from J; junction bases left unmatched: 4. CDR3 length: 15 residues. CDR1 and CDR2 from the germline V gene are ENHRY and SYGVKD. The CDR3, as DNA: TGTGCCATCAGTGAGGGGGGACAGATCCAAGAGACCCAGTACTTC. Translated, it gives CAISEGGQIQETQYF.

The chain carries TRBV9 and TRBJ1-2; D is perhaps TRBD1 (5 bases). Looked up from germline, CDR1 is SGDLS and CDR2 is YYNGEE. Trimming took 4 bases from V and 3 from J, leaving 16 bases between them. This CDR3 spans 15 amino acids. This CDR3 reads CASSPRQSSYYGYTF. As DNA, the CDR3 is TGTGCCAGCAGCCCGAGACAGTCCTCCTACTATGGCTACACCTTC.

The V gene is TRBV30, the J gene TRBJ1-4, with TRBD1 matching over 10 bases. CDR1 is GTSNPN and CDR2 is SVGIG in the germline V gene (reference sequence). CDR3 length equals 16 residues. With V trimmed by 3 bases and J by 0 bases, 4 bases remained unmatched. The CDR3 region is CAWSPGQGATNEKLFF. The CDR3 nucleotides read TGTGCCTGGAGCCCCGGACAGGGGGCAACTAATGAAAAACTGTTTTTT.

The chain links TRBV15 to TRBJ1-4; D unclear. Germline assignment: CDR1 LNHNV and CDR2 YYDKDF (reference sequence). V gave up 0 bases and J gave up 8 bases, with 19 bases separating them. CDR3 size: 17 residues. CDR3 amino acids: CATSRDRVAVPSEKLFF. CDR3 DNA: TGTGCCACCAGCAGAGATCGCGTCGCTGTACCCTCCGAAAAACTGTTTTTT.

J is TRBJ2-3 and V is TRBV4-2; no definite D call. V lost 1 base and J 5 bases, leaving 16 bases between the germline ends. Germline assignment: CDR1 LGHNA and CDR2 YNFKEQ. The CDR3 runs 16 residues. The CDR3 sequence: CASSQAAGEAGDTQYF. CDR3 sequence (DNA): TGTGCCAGCAGCCAAGCCGCCGGAGAGGCCGGAGATACGCAGTATTTT.

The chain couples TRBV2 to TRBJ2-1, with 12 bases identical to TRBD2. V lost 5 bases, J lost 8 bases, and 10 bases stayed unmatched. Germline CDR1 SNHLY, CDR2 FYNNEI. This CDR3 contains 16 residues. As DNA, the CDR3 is TGTGCCAGCAGTCCATTCAGACTAGCGGGGGCTCATGAGCAGTTCTTC. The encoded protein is CASSPFRLAGAHEQFF. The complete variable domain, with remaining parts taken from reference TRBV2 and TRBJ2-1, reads EPEVTQTPSHQVTQMGQEVILRCVPISNHLYFYWYRQILGQKVEFLVSFYNNEISEKSEIFDDQFSVERPDGSNFTLKIRSTKLEDSAMYFCASSPFRLAGAHEQFFGPGTRLTVL.

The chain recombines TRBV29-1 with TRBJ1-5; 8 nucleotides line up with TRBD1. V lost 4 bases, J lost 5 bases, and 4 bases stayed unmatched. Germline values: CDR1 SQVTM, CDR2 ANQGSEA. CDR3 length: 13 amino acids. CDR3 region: CSVAGQAHQPQHF. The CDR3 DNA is TGCAGCGTTGCGGGACAGGCCCATCAGCCCCAGCATTTT.

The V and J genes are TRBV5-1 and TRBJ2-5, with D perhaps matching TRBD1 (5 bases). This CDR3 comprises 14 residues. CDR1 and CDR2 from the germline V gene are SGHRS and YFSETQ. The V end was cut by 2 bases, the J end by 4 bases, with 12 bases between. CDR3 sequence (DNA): TGCGCCAGCAGCTTTCTTACAGGAGCAGAGACCCAGTACTTC. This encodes CASSFLTGAETQYF.